This TCR beta chain is drawn from a study of identical twins. TCRdb itself ran the 5' RACE reads through MiXCR, one entry per CDR3 protein. The sample lists more than 400,000 distinct CDR3 sequences, about 15% occurring once. A few counts support this clonotype. Its antigen is not identified. General observations from the study: Part of the zero-insertion signal could reflect confounding by invariant MAIT and iNKT cells. Memory repertoires showed no such pattern, whereas abundant cord blood beta clonotypes carried fewer insertions. Twins shared beta out-of-frame sequences in excess, but this excess was weaker.

Trimming pared 3 bases from V and 5 bases from J, leaving 14 bases between. Germline-derived CDR1 and CDR2 are DFQATT and SNEGSKA (reference sequence). The CDR3 spans 14 residues. These records were also assigned to another study, of yellow fever vaccine responses in identical twins. That paper adds: Reportedly, the T cell response mounted by twins to vaccine seemed partly convergent, partly personalized.

Sequencing was carried out using CD4+ T cells sorted from blood. The chain recombines TRBV20-1 with TRBJ2-1, with D perhaps TRBD2 (5 bases). The TCR was taken from a woman aged 18-29 years in good health. The CDR3 is CSASTSLPHNEQFF. The CDR3 DNA sequence: TGCAGTGCTAGTACTAGTTTGCCCCACAATGAGCAGTTCTTC.